This T cell receptor (beta chain) was identified during a study of cytomegalovirus exposure and HLA in healthy donors. This clone appeared once. The antigen remains unidentified. 60 Vbeta and 13 Jbeta primers were used in PCR. Profiled with immunoSEQ multiplex PCR; TCRdb holds only in-frame clones, not every one. The sample has some 200,000 clones; approximately 90% are singletons. Study outcomes and limitations: In vitro testing confirmed a few CMV-associated chains as specific for CMV antigens. Sequencing artifact likely explains a cluster of highly shared sequence variants.

Trimming removed 5 bases from V and 6 bases from J, with 8 bases in between. The CDR3 runs to 12 residues. From germline, CDR1 is SGHNT and CDR2 YENEEA. The TCR comes from a woman aged 18-29 years in good health and CMV-seronegative. Sequenced: PBMCs. The V call is TRBV11-3, the J call TRBJ2-1, with D maybe TRBD1 (5 bases). CDR3 bases: TGTGCCAGCAGCCAGGGATTCAATGAGCAGTTCTTC. Encoded protein: CASSQGFNEQFF.